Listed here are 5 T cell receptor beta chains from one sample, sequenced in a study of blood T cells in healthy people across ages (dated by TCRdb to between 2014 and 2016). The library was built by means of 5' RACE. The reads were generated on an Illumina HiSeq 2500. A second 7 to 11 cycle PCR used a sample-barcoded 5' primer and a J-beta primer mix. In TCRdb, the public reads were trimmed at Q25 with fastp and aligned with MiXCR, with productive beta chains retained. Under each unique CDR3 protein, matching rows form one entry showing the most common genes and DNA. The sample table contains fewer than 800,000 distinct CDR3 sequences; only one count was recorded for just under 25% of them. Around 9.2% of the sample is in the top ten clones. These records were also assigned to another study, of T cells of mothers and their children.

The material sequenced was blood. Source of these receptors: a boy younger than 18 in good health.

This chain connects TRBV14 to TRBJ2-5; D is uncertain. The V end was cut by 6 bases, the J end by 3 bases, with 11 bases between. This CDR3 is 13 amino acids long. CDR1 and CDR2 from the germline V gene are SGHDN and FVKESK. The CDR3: CASSNTIEETQYF. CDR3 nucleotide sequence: TGTGCCAGCAGTAACACGATCGAAGAGACCCAGTACTTC.

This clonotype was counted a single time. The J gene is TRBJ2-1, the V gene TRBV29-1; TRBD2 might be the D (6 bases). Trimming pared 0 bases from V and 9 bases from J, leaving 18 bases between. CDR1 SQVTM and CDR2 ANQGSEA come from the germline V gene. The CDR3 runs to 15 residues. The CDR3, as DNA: TGCAGCGTTGAAGATCCGGCGGGAAATCGGGGTGAGCAGTTCTTC. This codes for CSVEDPAGNRGEQFF.

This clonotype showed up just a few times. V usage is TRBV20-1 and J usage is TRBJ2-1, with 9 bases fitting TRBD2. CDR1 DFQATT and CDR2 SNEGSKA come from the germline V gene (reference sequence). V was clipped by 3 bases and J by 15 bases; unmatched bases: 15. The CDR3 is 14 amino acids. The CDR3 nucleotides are TGCAGTGCTAGTTTGGCGGCTAGCGGGAACCGTCGGTTCTTC. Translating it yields CSASLAASGNRRFF.

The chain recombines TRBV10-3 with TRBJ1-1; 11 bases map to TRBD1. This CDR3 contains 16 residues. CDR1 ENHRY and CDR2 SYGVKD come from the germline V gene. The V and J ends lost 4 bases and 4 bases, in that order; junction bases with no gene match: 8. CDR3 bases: TGTGCCATCAGTGCTTCCGGACAGGGGGCTGGCACTGAAGCTTTCTTT. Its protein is CAISASGQGAGTEAFF.

In DNA, the CDR3 is TGTGCCAGCAGTCCCGGGACTTTCCAGTACTTC. Its protein product is CASSPGTFQYF. The rearrangement joins TRBV7-2 to TRBJ2-5; D is possibly TRBD2 (6 bases). V lost 6 bases to trimming and J lost 10 bases, with 12 bases between them. The CDR3 length is 11 residues. Germline lookup yields CDR1 SGHTA and CDR2 FQGNSA.